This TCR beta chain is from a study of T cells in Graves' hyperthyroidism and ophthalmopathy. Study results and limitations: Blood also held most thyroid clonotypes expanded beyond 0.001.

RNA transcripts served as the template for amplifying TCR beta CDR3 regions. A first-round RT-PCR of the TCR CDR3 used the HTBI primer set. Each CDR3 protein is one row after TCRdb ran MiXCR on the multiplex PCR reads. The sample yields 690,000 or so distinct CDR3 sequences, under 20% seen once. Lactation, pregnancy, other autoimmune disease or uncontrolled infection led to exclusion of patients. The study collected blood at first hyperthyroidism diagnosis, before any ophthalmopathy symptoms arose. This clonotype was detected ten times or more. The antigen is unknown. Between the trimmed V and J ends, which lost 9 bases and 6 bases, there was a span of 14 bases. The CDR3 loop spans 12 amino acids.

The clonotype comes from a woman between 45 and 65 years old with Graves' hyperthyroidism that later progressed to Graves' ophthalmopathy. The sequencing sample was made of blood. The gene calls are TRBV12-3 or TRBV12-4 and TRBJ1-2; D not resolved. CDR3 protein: CASGPLGDGYTF. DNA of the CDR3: TGTGCCAGTGGGCCTCTCGGGGATGGCTACACCTTC.